Listed here are 2 T cell receptor beta chains from one sample, sequenced in a study of blood T cell repertoires in COVID-19. The protocol was immunoSEQ multiplex PCR, while the TCRdb copy is restricted to in-frame clones and leaves out a portion. The sample carries approximately 190,000 clones, over 80% recorded once. Sequences were obtained from PBMCs or T cells enriched from blood (not recorded which). The receptors stem from a woman aged 30 to 39 who had been exposed to COVID-19.

In this sample, this clone turned up once. The chain recombines TRBV12-5 with TRBJ2-7, with no clear D. The V gene's germline CDR1 is LGHNT and CDR2 FRNRAP. Trimming cost V 6 bases and J 2 bases, with 11 bases left between them. This CDR3 is 13 amino acids long. The CDR3 sequence is CASGLQATYEQYF. The CDR3 bases are TGTGCTAGTGGACTTCAGGCAACCTACGAGCAGTACTTC.

The V gene is TRBV13, the J gene TRBJ1-2; the D gene is possibly TRBD1 (6 bases). The V end was cut by 6 bases, the J end by 2 bases, with 13 bases between. This CDR3 comprises 14 residues. Germline V lookup: CDR1 PRHDT, CDR2 FYEKMQ (reference sequence). DNA for the CDR3: TGTGCCAGCAGTTCCCAGGGGCGGAACTATGGCTACACCTTC. Its translation is CASSSQGRNYGYTF.